This T cell receptor (beta chain) was sequenced for a study of T cells in Graves' hyperthyroidism and ophthalmopathy. The CDR3 regions of TCR beta were amplified from RNA transcripts. A first-round RT-PCR of the TCR CDR3 used the HTBI primer set. TCRdb reanalysed the multiplex PCR reads using MiXCR and keeps one entry per CDR3 protein. The repertoire includes some 250,000 distinct CDR3 sequences, around 15% of them detected once, and over 30% sits in the top ten. This clonotype showed up many times. Germline-derived CDR1 and CDR2 are MNHEY and SMNVEV (reference sequence). CDR3 length: 15 residues. Trimming stripped 0 bases from V and 3 bases from J, with 12 bases between.

This chain joins TRBV27 and TRBJ2-7; D could derive from TRBD1 or TRBD2 (5 bases each). Sequencing used blood. This clonotype was obtained from a woman aged 45-60 years with Graves' hyperthyroidism that later progressed to Graves' ophthalmopathy. CDR3 region: CASSLSRGPHYEQYF. The CDR3 nucleotides are TGTGCCAGCAGTTTATCGAGGGGACCCCACTACGAGCAGTACTTC.